One sample yielded the 20 T cell receptor beta chains listed below, sequenced in a study of chemoradiotherapy in HPV16-positive cancers. Sequencing used immunoSEQ multiplex PCR; TCRdb keeps in-frame clones, though not all of them. The sample carries approximately 10,000 clones, approximately 78% recorded once. The sample was acquired from a patient who underwent chemoradiotherapy. Every receptor here comes from a human donor with HPV-associated anogenital cancer.

The J gene is TRBJ1-6, the V gene TRBV5-5; no firm D call. This CDR3 is built from 15 residues. CDR1 SGHKS and CDR2 YYEKEE come from the germline V gene (reference sequence). V was pared by 5 bases and J by 5 bases, with 14 bases between. CDR3 sequence: CASREAWSDNSPLHF. The CDR3 DNA sequence: TGTGCCAGCAGGGAGGCCTGGTCCGATAATTCACCCCTCCACTTT.

The CDR3 here is CASSQTGGQETQYF. Here the CDR3 DNA reads TGCGCCAGCAGCCAGACGGGGGGGCAAGAGACCCAGTACTTC. The chain couples TRBV4-3 to TRBJ2-5, with TRBD2 matching 8 bases. Per the germline V gene, CDR1 is LGHNA and CDR2 is YSLEER. V lost 3 bases, J lost 2 bases, and 2 bases stayed unmatched. The CDR3 consists of 14 residues.

This clone has just one count. The V gene is TRBV7-2, the J gene TRBJ2-2, with 10 bases matching TRBD2. The CDR3 covers 16 residues. Trimming took 1 base from V and 6 from J; bases not matched to a gene: 5. Germline assignment: CDR1 SGHTA and CDR2 FQGNSA. CDR3 residues: CASSLDSGGLAGELFF. The CDR3 bases are TGTGCCAGCAGCTTAGATAGCGGGGGGTTGGCCGGGGAGCTGTTTTTT.

CDR3 loop: CASSNFSRSPSTDTQYF. In DNA, the CDR3 is TGTGCCAGCAGTAATTTCTCCAGGTCCCCTAGCACAGATACGCAGTATTTT. V usage is TRBV6-4 and J usage is TRBJ2-3; no firm D call. The V end lost 5 bases, the J end lost 0 bases, and 18 bases lay between the germline ends. CDR3 length: 17 amino acids. In germline, CDR1 is MRHNA, CDR2 SNTAGT.

J is TRBJ2-3 and V is TRBV4-3, with D unresolved. Trimming left V 1 base short and J 5 bases short, with 7 bases between. Germline values: CDR1 LGHNA, CDR2 YSLEER. This CDR3 is built from 13 residues. This CDR3 is CASSQGTEDTQYF. In DNA, the CDR3 is TGCGCCAGCAGCCAAGGTACGGAAGATACGCAGTATTTT.

The chain couples TRBV6-6 to TRBJ1-5, with 8 positions matching TRBD1. The CDR3 spans 15 residues. V was pared by 5 bases and J by 4 bases, with 7 bases of the junction left unmatched. Germline CDR1 reads MNHNY; CDR2 reads SVGAGI (reference sequence). The CDR3 protein is CASSQTTGGNQPQHF. The CDR3 coding sequence is TGTGCCAGCAGTCAAACTACAGGGGGGAATCAGCCCCAGCATTTT.

The chain combines TRBV4-1 with TRBJ2-5; perhaps TRBD2 as D (5 bases). V lost 0 bases to trimming and J lost 3 bases, with 11 bases between them. The germline CDR1 and CDR2 sequences are MGHRA and YSYEKL. CDR3 length: 15 amino acids. CDR3 sequence reads: CASSQDRLGEETQYF. The CDR3 DNA reads as TGCGCCAGCAGCCAAGATAGGCTGGGAGAAGAGACCCAGTACTTC.

This clone has just a few counts. The chain carries TRBV5-6 and TRBJ1-5, with D maybe TRBD1 (6 bases). Germline V gene lookup returns CDR1 SGHDT and CDR2 YYEEEE. This CDR3 contains 17 residues. V was shortened by 1 base and J by 2 bases, with 16 bases between the two germline ends. For the CDR3, the DNA is TGTGCCAGCAGCTTGTACGGTGGAGGGGGAGGCAATCAGCCCCAGCATTTT. It yields the protein CASSLYGGGGGNQPQHF.

This clone turned up a few times. V and J are TRBV27 and TRBJ1-6; 7 positions match TRBD1. The germline CDR1 and CDR2 sequences are MNHEY and SMNVEV (reference sequence). V dropped 5 bases and J dropped 10; count of bases not matched to a gene: 17. This CDR3 has 17 residues. CDR3 sequence (DNA): TGTGCCAGCAGTCCCGACCCGACAGGGATACTACGATCACCCCTCCACTTT. Translation gives CASSPDPTGILRSPLHF.

The V call is TRBV7-2, the J call TRBJ1-5; TRBD1 is a possible D gene (5 bases). V lost 1 base, J lost 5 bases, and 21 bases lay in between. The length of the CDR3 is 18 residues. Germline V CDR1 and CDR2: SGHTA, FQGNSA. The CDR3 DNA sequence: TGTGCCAGCAGCTTAGGGATTGGGACCCAGCCTAACGATCAGCCCCAGCATTTT. Translating it yields CASSLGIGTQPNDQPQHF.

This clone was seen only a few times. This sequence joins TRBV27 and TRBJ2-7, with D perhaps matching TRBD1 (6 bases). The CDR3 contains 14 residues. Germline V lookup: CDR1 MNHEY, CDR2 SMNVEV (reference sequence). V was clipped by 6 bases and J by 7 bases, with 19 bases between them. The CDR3: CASREAGAHGEQYF. CDR3 DNA: TGTGCCAGCAGGGAGGCAGGGGCCCATGGAGAGCAGTACTTC.

The chain has TRBV5-1 and TRBJ1-3, with TRBD1 as a possible D gene (5 bases). V was pared by 2 bases and J by 4 bases, with 10 bases between. CDR1 is SGHRS and CDR2 is YFSETQ in the germline V gene. The CDR3 runs to 14 residues. CDR3 coding DNA: TGCGCCAGCAGCTTCGGACAAATGGGAAACACCATATATTTT. Amino acid sequence: CASSFGQMGNTIYF.

This clone was counted only a few times. The V call is TRBV2, the J call TRBJ2-2; the match to TRBD1 covers 9 bases. V shed 8 bases and J 6 bases; nucleotides not matched to a gene: 7. This CDR3 contains 14 residues. Looked up from germline, CDR1 is SNHLY and CDR2 is FYNNEI. CDR3 coding DNA: TGTGCCAGCGGGCGGACAGGGGTCCCCGGGGAGCTGTTTTTT. It yields the protein CASGRTGVPGELFF. The full variable domain, rest sourced from reference TRBV2 and TRBJ2-2, is EPEVTQTPSHQVTQMGQEVILRCVPISNHLYFYWYRQILGQKVEFLVSFYNNEISEKSEIFDDQFSVERPDGSNFTLKIRSTKLEDSAMYFCASGRTGVPGELFFGEGSRLTVL.

This sequence joins TRBV7-3 and TRBJ1-2; D unclear. CDR1 and CDR2 (germline): SGHTA, FQGTGA. The CDR3 has 18 residues. The V end was cut by 0 bases, the J end by 2 bases, with 19 bases between. The CDR3 nucleotides are TGTGCCAGCAGCTTAACGGCCAGTAGAGGACGGTTAAACTATGGCTACACCTTC. Protein product: CASSLTASRGRLNYGYTF.

The V gene is TRBV6-4, the J gene TRBJ1-1; TRBD1 is a possible D gene (6 bases). CDR1 and CDR2 (germline): MRHNA, SNTAGT. The V end was cut by 2 bases, the J end by 3 bases, with 7 bases between. The CDR3 has 13 amino acids. CDR3 DNA: TGTGCCAGCAGTGACGGGGGCCACACTGAAGCTTTCTTT. This translates into CASSDGGHTEAFF.

J is TRBJ2-1 and V is TRBV7-3, with TRBD2 matching over 13 bases. The CDR3 has 14 amino acids. Looked up from germline, CDR1 is SGHTA and CDR2 is FQGTGA. J was trimmed by 9 bases and V by 5 bases; bases with no gene match: 4. CDR3 in DNA: TGTGCCAGCAGCCCCGGGACTAGCGGGGCTGAGCAGTTCTTC. It is translated as CASSPGTSGAEQFF.

V usage is TRBV11-2 and J usage is TRBJ2-5, with TRBD1 as a possible D gene (5 bases). V was cut by 1 base and J by 3 bases, with 9 bases left in between. The CDR3 contains 14 residues. Germline CDR1 SGHAT, CDR2 FQNNGV. In nucleotides, the CDR3 is TGTGCCAGCAGCTTAGGTCCCAGGGAAGAGACCCAGTACTTC. It encodes CASSLGPREETQYF. The whole variable domain, filled in from reference TRBV11-2 and TRBJ2-5, reads EAGVAQSPRYKIIEKRQSVAFWCNPISGHATLYWYQQILGQGPKLLIQFQNNGVVDDSQLPKDRFSAERLKGVDSTLKIQPAKLEDSAVYLCASSLGPREETQYFGPGTRLLVL.

This chain joins TRBV5-6 and TRBJ1-1; 10 bases fit TRBD1. V lost 2 bases to trimming and J lost 4 bases; unmatched junction nucleotides: 2. This CDR3 has 14 residues. Germline CDR1 reads SGHDT; CDR2 reads YYEEEE. The CDR3 reads CASSFGDRGTEAFF. The CDR3 nucleotides read TGTGCCAGCAGCTTTGGGGACAGGGGCACTGAAGCTTTCTTT.

V usage is TRBV6-1 and J usage is TRBJ1-2; D is ambiguous. Germline V gene data show CDR1 as MNHNS and CDR2 as SASEGT. The CDR3 loop spans 13 amino acids. V lost 2 bases, J lost 3 bases, and 7 bases lay in between. In DNA, the CDR3 is TGTGCCAGCAGTGAACCCGCGGACTATGGCTACACCTTC. This sequence encodes CASSEPADYGYTF.

This clone was seen only a few times. The chain links TRBV2 to TRBJ2-7, with D hard to call. In germline, CDR1 is SNHLY, CDR2 FYNNEI. The CDR3 sequence is 13 residues long. V was cut by 4 bases and J by 0 bases, with 7 bases left in between. The CDR3 nucleotides are TGTGCCAGCAGTGTCTCCCCCTCCTACGAGCAGTACTTC. Protein product: CASSVSPSYEQYF.